This record concerns one T cell receptor (beta chain) sequence. The ends lost 0 bases at V and 9 bases at J; junction bases unmatched: 7. The length of the CDR3 is 16 residues. The germline V gene encodes CDR1 LGHDT and CDR2 YNNKEL (reference sequence). Recovered status in Cohort 3 required two negative PCRs, clearance, or symptom resolution. This entry is derived from a study of blood T cell repertoires in COVID-19. Repertoires were generated with immunoSEQ multiplex PCR, while TCRdb's copy carries only in-frame clones and drops some. This sample yields over 120,000 clones, of which roughly 85% are seen a single time; 2.5% to 3% belongs to the top ten.

Sequenced input: PBMCs or T cells enriched from blood (not recorded which). This TCR derives from a woman between 45 and 65 years old who had recovered from COVID-19. J is TRBJ1-6 and V is TRBV3-1 (or the pseudogene TRBV3-2); 8 bases are shared with TRBD1. Written as DNA, the CDR3 is TGTGCCAGCAGCCAAGATGTACGGACAGGGACTTCACCCCTCCACTTT. Translation gives CASSQDVRTGTSPLHF.